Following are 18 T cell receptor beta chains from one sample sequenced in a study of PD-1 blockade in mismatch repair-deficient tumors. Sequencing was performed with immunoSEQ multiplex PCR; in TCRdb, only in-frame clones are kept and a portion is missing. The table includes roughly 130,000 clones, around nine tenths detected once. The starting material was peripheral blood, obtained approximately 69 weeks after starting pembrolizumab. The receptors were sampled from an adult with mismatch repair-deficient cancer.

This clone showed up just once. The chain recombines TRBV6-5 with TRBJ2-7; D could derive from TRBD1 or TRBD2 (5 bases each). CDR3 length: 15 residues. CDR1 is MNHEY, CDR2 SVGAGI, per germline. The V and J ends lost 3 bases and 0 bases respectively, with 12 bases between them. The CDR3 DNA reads TGTGCCAGCAGTTATTTAGGGACCTACTCCTACGAGCAGTACTTC. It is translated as CASSYLGTYSYEQYF.

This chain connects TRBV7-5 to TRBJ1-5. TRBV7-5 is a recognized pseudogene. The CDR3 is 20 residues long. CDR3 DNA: TGTGTCAGAAGCTTAGACCGGGTGACCAGGCCAGTTTATAGCAATCAGCCCCAGCATTTT. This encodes CVRSLDRVTRPVYSNQPQHF.

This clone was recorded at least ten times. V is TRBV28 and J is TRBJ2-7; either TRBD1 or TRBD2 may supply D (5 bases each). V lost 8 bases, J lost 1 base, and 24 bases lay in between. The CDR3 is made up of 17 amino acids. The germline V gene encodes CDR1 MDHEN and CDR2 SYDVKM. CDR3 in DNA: TGTGCCAGCCGGACGATTTCGGACACACCGGGGTCCTACGAGCAGTACTTC. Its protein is CASRTISDTPGSYEQYF. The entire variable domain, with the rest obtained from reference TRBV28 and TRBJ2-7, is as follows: DVKVTQSSRYLVKRTGEKVFLECVQDMDHENMFWYRQDPGLGLRLIYFSYDVKMKEKGDIPEGYSVSREKKERFSLILESASTNQTSMYLCASRTISDTPGSYEQYFGPGTRLTVT.

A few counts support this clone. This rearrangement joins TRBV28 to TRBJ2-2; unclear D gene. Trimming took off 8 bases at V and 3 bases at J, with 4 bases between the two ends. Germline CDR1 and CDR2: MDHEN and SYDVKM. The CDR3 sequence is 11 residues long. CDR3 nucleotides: TGTGCCAGCGGATACACCGGGGAGCTGTTTTTT. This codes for CASGYTGELFF.

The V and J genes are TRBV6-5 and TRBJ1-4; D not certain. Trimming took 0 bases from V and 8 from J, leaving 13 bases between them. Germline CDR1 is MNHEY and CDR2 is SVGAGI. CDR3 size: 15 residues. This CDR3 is CASSYSRPEGEKLFF. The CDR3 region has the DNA TGTGCCAGCAGTTACTCCCGCCCTGAAGGGGAAAAACTGTTTTTT.

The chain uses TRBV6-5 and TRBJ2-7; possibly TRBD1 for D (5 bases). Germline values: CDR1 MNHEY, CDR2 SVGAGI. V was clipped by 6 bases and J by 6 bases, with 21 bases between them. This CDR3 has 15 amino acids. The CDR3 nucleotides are TGTGCCAGCAGCACCCCGGAACAGGCATCCGGCGAGCAGTACTTC. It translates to CASSTPEQASGEQYF.

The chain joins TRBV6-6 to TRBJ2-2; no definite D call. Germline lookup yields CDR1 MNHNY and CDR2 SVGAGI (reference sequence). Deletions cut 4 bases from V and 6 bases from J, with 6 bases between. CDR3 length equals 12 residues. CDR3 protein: CASSLGSGELFF. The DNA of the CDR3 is TGTGCCAGCAGTTTAGGGTCCGGGGAGCTGTTTTTT.

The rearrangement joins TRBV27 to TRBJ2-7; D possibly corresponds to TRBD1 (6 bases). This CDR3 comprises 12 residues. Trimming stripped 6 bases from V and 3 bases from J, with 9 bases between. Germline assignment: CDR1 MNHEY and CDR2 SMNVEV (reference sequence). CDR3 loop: CASRRGIYEQYF. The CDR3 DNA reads TGTGCCAGCAGGAGGGGGATCTACGAGCAGTACTTC.

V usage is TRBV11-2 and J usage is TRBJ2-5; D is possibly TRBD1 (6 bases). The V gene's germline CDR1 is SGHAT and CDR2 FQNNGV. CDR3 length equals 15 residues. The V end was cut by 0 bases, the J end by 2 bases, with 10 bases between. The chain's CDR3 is CASSLDRTEQETQYF. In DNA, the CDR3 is TGTGCCAGCAGCTTAGATAGGACAGAACAAGAGACCCAGTACTTC.

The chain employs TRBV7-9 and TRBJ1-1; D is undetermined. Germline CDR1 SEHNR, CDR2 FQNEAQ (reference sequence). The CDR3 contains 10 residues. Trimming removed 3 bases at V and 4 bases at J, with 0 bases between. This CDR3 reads CASSFTEAFF. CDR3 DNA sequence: TGTGCCAGCAGCTTCACTGAAGCTTTCTTT.

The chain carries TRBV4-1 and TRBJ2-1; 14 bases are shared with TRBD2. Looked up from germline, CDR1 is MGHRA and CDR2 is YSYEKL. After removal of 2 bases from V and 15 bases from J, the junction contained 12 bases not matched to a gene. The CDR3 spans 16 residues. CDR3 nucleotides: TGCGCCAGCAGCCAAACGGGACTAGCGGGAGACGGCGGCAGGTTCTTC. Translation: CASSQTGLAGDGGRFF.

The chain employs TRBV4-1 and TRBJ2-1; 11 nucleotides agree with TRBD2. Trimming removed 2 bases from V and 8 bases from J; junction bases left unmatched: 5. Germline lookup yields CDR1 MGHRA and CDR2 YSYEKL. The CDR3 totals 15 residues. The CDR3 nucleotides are TGCGCCAGCAGCCAATTAGCGGGAGGGCGGGATGAGCAGTTCTTC. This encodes CASSQLAGGRDEQFF.

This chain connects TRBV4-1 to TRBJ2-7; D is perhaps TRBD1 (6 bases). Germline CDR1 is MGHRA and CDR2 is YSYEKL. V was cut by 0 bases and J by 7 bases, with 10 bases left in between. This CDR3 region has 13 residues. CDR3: CASSQEGTSEQYF. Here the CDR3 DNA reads TGCGCCAGCAGCCAAGAGGGGACAAGTGAGCAGTACTTC.

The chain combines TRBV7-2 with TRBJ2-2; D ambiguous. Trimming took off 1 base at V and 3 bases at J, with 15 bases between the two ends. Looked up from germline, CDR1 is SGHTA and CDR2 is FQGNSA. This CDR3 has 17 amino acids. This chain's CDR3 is CASSLGIAAPDTGELFF. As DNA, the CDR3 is TGTGCCAGCAGCTTAGGGATTGCCGCGCCGGACACCGGGGAGCTGTTTTTT.

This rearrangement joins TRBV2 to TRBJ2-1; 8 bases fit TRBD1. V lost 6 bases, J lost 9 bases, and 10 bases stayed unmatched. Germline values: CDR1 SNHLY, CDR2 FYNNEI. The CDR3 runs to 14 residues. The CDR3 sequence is CASRGQVPNGEQFF. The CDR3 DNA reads TGTGCCAGCAGGGGACAGGTCCCCAACGGTGAGCAGTTCTTC.

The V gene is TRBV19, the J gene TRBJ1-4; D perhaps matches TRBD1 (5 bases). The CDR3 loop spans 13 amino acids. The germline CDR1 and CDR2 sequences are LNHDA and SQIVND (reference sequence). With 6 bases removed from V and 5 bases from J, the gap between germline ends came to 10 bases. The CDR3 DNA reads TGTGCCAGTAGCATCGGGGGAAATGAAAAACTGTTTTTT. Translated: CASSIGGNEKLFF.

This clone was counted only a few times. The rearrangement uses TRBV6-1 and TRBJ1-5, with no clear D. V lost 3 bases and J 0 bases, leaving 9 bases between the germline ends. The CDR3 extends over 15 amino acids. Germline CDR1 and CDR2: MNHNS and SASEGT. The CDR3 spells CASSEGVYSNQPQHF. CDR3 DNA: TGTGCCAGCAGTGAGGGAGTCTATAGCAATCAGCCCCAGCATTTT.

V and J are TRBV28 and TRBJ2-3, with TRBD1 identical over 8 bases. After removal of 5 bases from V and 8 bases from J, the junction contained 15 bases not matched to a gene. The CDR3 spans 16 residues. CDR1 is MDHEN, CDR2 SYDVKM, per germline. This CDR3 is CASSELSDRERGTQYF. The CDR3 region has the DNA TGTGCCAGCAGTGAGCTTTCGGACAGGGAAAGAGGTACGCAGTATTTT. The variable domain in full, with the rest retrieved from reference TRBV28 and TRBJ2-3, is DVKVTQSSRYLVKRTGEKVFLECVQDMDHENMFWYRQDPGLGLRLIYFSYDVKMKEKGDIPEGYSVSREKKERFSLILESASTNQTSMYLCASSELSDRERGTQYFGPGTRLTVL.